This T cell receptor (beta chain) was captured by sequencing in a study of control samples from healthy donors and cancer patients. Some clones are missing from TCRdb's copy, which holds only in-frame ones; the method was immunoSEQ multiplex PCR. The sample gives about 120,000 clones, about 94% of which show up once; 2% to 3% is in the top ten. This CDR3 spans 15 amino acids. Trimming stripped 5 bases from V and 0 bases from J, with 8 bases between. CDR1 and CDR2 (germline): MDHEN, SYDVKM. The clonotype originates from a man in his thirties or forties in good health. The chain combines TRBV28 with TRBJ2-6, with D hard to call. The sequencing input was blood. This chain's CDR3 is CASSGQFSGANVLTF. The CDR3 DNA is TGTGCCAGCAGTGGGCAGTTCTCTGGGGCCAACGTCCTGACTTTC.